The sample holds one count of the clone carrying this T cell receptor (beta chain). Its antigen is unknown. The entry originates in a study of PD-1 blockade in classical Hodgkin lymphoma. Study-level results: While CD8+ TCR diversity did not rise significantly by C4D1, CD4+ TCR diversity did. Newly diagnosed patients were said to have less baseline TCR diversity than healthy donors did.

Repertoires were generated with immunoSEQ multiplex PCR, while TCRdb's copy carries only in-frame clones and drops some. The sample lists a few thousand clones, approximately 80% occurring once. Brentuximab vedotin exposure varied among the patients, all of whom had relapsed after autologous stem cell transplantation. Thawed PBMCs were subjected to magnetic negative selection, which yielded isolated CD8+ T cells. Progressive disease, partial response or complete response was each patient's best response. The input for sequencing was CD8+ T cells from blood, taken at baseline. This TCR was sampled from a human donor with classical Hodgkin lymphoma.

CDR3 protein: CASSPGRGRLGNEQFF. The CDR3 DNA reads TGTGCCAGCAGCCCTGGCAGGGGGCGGTTAGGGAATGAGCAGTTCTTC. This chain connects TRBV27 to TRBJ2-1; TRBD1 aligns across 8 bases. CDR1 MNHEY and CDR2 SMNVEV come from the germline V gene (reference sequence). Trimming cost V 6 bases and J 7 bases; bases outside gene matches: 14. The CDR3 is made up of 16 amino acids.